This T cell receptor beta chain derives from a study of T-cell memory formation after mild COVID-19. Trimming shortened V by 6 bases and J by 2 bases, and 15 bases separated the two germline ends. The CDR3 covers 15 residues. Per germline, CDR1 MNHEY and CDR2 SVGAGI. TCRdb fed the 5' RACE reads into MiXCR, producing one record per CDR3 protein. The sample lists about 200,000 distinct CDR3 sequences; around 18% were seen once. The J gene is TRBJ2-3, the V gene TRBV6-5, with D perhaps matching TRBD2 (6 bases). Specimen: PBMCs or a T cell subset sorted from them (not recorded which). The sequence was obtained from an adult woman who had mild COVID-19 (a few samples of this study predate the infection). Cell type and time point are not known. CDR3 in amino acids: CASSPRRGLTDTQYF. The CDR3 coding sequence is TGTGCCAGCAGCCCCCGGCGGGGTCTCACAGATACGCAGTATTTT.